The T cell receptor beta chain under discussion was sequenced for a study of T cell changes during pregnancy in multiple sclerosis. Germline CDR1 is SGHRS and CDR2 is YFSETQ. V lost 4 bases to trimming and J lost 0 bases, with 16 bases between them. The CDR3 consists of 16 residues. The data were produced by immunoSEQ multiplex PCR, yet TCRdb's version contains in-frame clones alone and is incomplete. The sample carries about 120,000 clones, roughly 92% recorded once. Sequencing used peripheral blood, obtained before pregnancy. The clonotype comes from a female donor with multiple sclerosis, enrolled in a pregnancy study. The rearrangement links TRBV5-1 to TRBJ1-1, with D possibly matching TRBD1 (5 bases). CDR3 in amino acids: CASSRGSGGLNTEAFF. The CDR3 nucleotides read TGCGCCAGCAGCCGGGGTTCCGGGGGTTTGAACACTGAAGCTTTCTTT.